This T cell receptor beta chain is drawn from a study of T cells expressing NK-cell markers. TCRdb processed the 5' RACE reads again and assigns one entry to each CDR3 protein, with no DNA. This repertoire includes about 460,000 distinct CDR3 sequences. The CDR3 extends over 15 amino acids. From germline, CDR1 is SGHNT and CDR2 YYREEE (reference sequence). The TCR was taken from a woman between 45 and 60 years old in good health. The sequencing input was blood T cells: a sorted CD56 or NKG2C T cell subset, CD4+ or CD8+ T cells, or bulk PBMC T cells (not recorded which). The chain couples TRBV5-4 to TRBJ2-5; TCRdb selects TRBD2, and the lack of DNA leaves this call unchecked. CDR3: CASSFLAGALETQYF. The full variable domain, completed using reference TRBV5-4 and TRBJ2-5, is ETGVTQSPTHLIKTRGQQVTLRCSSQSGHNTVSWYQQALGQGPQFIFQYYREEENGRGNFPPRFSGLQFPNYSSELNVNALELDDSALYLCASSFLAGALETQYFGPGTRLLVL.